This is a list of T cell receptor beta chains from one sample in a study of blood T cell repertoires in COVID-19. Clones were read by immunoSEQ multiplex PCR, and TCRdb kept only the in-frame ones, dropping some. The sample has about 340,000 clones, almost 90% seen once. The material sequenced was peripheral blood. The receptors stem from a woman in her seventies with COVID-19, enrolled during active disease. CDR3s include the opening cysteine and the closing phenylalanine or tryptophan. D genes are given only for firm matches. Part of the rows lack a size; the others show once, few, many or a class for expanded clones.

j_call clone_size v_call d_call cdr3_aa cdr3_nt
TRBJ1-4 NA TRBV19 NA CASSHSGAGGEKLFF TGTGCCAGTAGTCACTCAGGGGCAGGTGGTGAAAAACTGTTTTTT
TRBJ1-2 NA TRBV7-9 NA CASSSHGGEGYGYTF TGTGCCAGCAGCTCACACGGGGGTGAGGGCTATGGCTACACCTTC
TRBJ1-2 NA TRBV7-2 TRBD1 CASSLTSGTVYGYTF TGTGCCAGCAGCCTTACTTCCGGGACAGTCTATGGCTACACCTTC
TRBJ2-7 NA TRBV27 NA CASSFRAERGLVYEQYF TGTGCCAGCAGTTTCCGCGCAGAACGGGGACTCGTATACGAGCAGTACTTC
TRBJ1-2 NA TRBV4-3 TRBD1 CASSQDRQGGGGYTF TGCGCCAGCAGCCAAGATAGGCAGGGGGGTGGCGGCTACACCTTC
TRBJ1-2 NA TRBV27 TRBD1 CASSASGTDYGYTF TGTGCCAGCAGTGCCTCCGGGACAGATTATGGCTACACCTTC
TRBJ1-5 NA TRBV13 NA CASSFRGAGQPQHF TGTGCCAGCAGTTTTAGGGGAGCGGGTCAGCCCCAGCATTTT
TRBJ1-6 NA TRBV4-1 NA CASSQVSQANSPLHF TGCGCCAGCAGCCAAGTTTCCCAGGCCAATTCACCCCTCCACTTT
TRBJ1-3 NA TRBV5-8 NA CASSYGQNSGNTIYF TGTGCCAGCAGCTACGGACAGAACTCTGGAAACACCATATATTTT
TRBJ2-1 NA TRBV4-1 TRBD2 CASSQDPAGGIDQFF TGCGCCAGCAGCCAAGATCCAGCGGGGGGTATAGATCAGTTCTTC
TRBJ1-2 NA TRBV6-6 TRBD1 CASRSDRENGYTF TGTGCCAGCAGATCCGACAGGGAAAATGGCTACACCTTC
TRBJ2-7 few TRBV28 NA CASSLPQGGPTYEQYF TGTGCCAGCAGTTTACCACAGGGGGGGCCGACCTACGAGCAGTACTTC
TRBJ1-5 NA TRBV28 TRBD1 CASSPDRFSNQPQHF TGTGCCAGCAGTCCGGACAGGTTTAGCAATCAGCCCCAGCATTTT
TRBJ1-2 NA TRBV28 TRBD1 CASSFRTGWDTF TGTGCCAGCAGTTTCCGGACAGGGTGGGACACCTTC
TRBJ2-1 NA TRBV6-5 NA CASSPFAYNEQFF TGTGCCAGCAGCCCCTTCGCCTACAATGAGCAGTTCTTC
TRBJ2-1 NA TRBV5-1 TRBD1 CASRSGQGAYNEQFF TGCGCCAGCAGGTCGGGACAGGGCGCCTACAATGAGCAGTTCTTC
TRBJ2-2 NA TRBV5-1 TRBD2 CASSWGTSGGPGWDTGELFF TGCGCCAGCAGCTGGGGGACTAGCGGGGGGCCAGGATGGGACACCGGGGAGCTGTTTTTT
TRBJ2-5 NA TRBV5-1 NA CASSPGLSRETQYF TGCGCCAGCAGCCCCGGACTATCCAGAGAGACCCAGTACTTC
TRBJ1-1 NA TRBV29-1 NA CSALSTEAFF TGCAGCGCGCTTTCCACTGAAGCTTTCTTT
TRBJ2-1 few TRBV13 NA CASSLLYNEQFF TGTGCCAGCAGCCTCCTATACAATGAGCAGTTCTTC
TRBJ1-3 NA TRBV5-1 NA CASSLDRTDPGNTIYF TGCGCCAGCAGCTTGGACAGGACCGACCCTGGAAACACCATATATTTT
TRBJ1-2 NA TRBV18 NA CASSPLVTGKVGGYTF TGTGCCAGCTCACCCTTGGTTACAGGGAAAGTGGGTGGCTACACCTTC
TRBJ2-6 NA TRBV6-5 NA CASSMSSGANVLTF TGTGCCAGCAGTATGAGCTCTGGGGCCAACGTCCTGACTTTC
TRBJ1-1 NA TRBV5-6 NA CASTSWGGPGRIF TGTGCCAGCACCTCTTGGGGGGGGCCGGGGCGGATCTTT
TRBJ2-1 NA TRBV12-2 NA CASRLRTRCNEQFF TGTGCAAGTCGCTTAAGAACTAGATGCAATGAGCAGTTCTTC
TRBJ2-2 NA TRBV24-1 NA CATSDLAGDTGELFF TGTGCCACCAGTGATTTGGCAGGGGACACCGGGGAGCTGTTTTTT
TRBJ2-7 NA TRBV15 NA CATSTGHGGPSREQYF TGTGCCACCAGCACCGGCCACGGAGGACCTAGCCGGGAGCAGTACTTC
TRBJ1-1 NA TRBV6-5 NA CASRNGGGTEAFF TGTGCCAGCAGGAATGGCGGGGGCACTGAAGCTTTCTTT
TRBJ2-7 NA TRBV6-6 TRBD1 CASSYPGGYEQYF TGTGCCAGCAGTTACCCAGGGGGCTACGAGCAGTACTTC
TRBJ1-6 few TRBV28 TRBD1 CASSFDRGHSPLHF TGTGCCAGCAGTTTTGACAGGGGGCATTCACCCCTCCACTTT
TRBJ1-6 NA TRBV6-1 TRBD1 CASSESPGQGNSPLHF TGTGCCAGCAGTGAATCACCGGGACAGGGGAATTCACCCCTCCACTTT
TRBJ1-3 NA TRBV19 NA CASSIDPGNTIYF TGTGCCAGTAGTATAGACCCGGGAAACACCATATATTTT
TRBJ1-3 NA TRBV19 NA CASSWAAANTIYF TGTGCCAGTAGTTGGGCCGCTGCAAACACCATATATTTT
TRBJ2-5 NA TRBV2 TRBD1 CASRGTGGEETQYF TGTGCCAGCAGGGGGACAGGGGGAGAAGAGACCCAGTACTTC
TRBJ2-5 NA TRBV19 NA CASSIGGVGETQYF TGTGCCAGTAGTATAGGCGGGGTCGGAGAGACCCAGTACTTC
TRBJ1-1 NA TRBV18 NA CASSQGMGNTEAFF TGTGCCAGCTCACAGGGGATGGGGAACACTGAAGCTTTCTTT
TRBJ1-1 NA TRBV4-3 NA CASSQERGLIEAFF TGCGCCAGCAGCCAAGAAAGAGGCCTGATTGAAGCTTTCTTT
TRBJ2-3 NA TRBV12-3/TRBV12-4 NA CASGGAGADTQYF TGTGCCAGCGGGGGGGCCGGAGCAGATACGCAGTATTTT
TRBJ1-2 once TRBV5-1 NA CASSLYGSGGYTF TGCGCCAGCAGCTTGTATGGGTCGGGTGGCTACACCTTC
TRBJ1-5 NA TRBV30 TRBD1 CAWSDSTGFYQPQHF TGTGCCTGGAGTGATTCGACAGGGTTTTATCAGCCCCAGCATTTT
TRBJ2-5 NA TRBV5-6 TRBD1 CASSLWDRVRETQYF TGTGCCAGCAGCTTGTGGGACAGGGTTCGAGAGACCCAGTACTTC
TRBJ1-2 NA TRBV27 TRBD1 CASSDGTGSYGYTF TGTGCCAGCAGTGACGGGACAGGGTCCTATGGCTACACCTTC